The 32 T cell receptor beta chains below all came from one sample that was sequenced in a study of persistence of HIV-infected CD4 T cells. Cells were stimulated nonspecifically with anti-CD3/anti-CD28 magnetic beads. Sorting selected CD4+ T cells upregulating both CD40 ligand and CD69. The immunoSEQ assay was version 4, run in survey mode. Clones were sequenced by immunoSEQ multiplex PCR, and TCRdb holds only the in-frame ones, with some missing. Counted here are 40,000 to 60,000 clones, 85% to 90% occurring once; the ten biggest clones make up 3% to 3.5%. The antigens these receptors bind are not known. Specimen: CD4+ T cells sorted from PBMCs after approximately 19-hour stimulation, collected from a patient who received antiretroviral therapy. All receptors come from an adult woman with HIV who was CMV-seropositive.

The chain carries TRBV18 and TRBJ2-7; D perhaps matches TRBD2 (7 bases). The CDR3 contains 16 residues. The ends were cut back, 3 bases at V and 1 base at J, with 16 bases in the middle. The V gene's germline CDR1 is KGHSH and CDR2 LQKENI. CDR3 in amino acids: CASSPPRGEGSYEQYF. CDR3 nucleotide sequence: TGTGCCAGCTCACCTCCGAGGGGGGAGGGATCCTACGAGCAGTACTTC. Full variable domain (missing parts from reference TRBV18 and TRBJ2-7): NAGVMQNPRHLVRRRGQEARLRCSPMKGHSHVYWYRQLPEEGLKFMVYLQKENIIDESGMPKERFSAEFPKEGPSILRIQQVVRGDSAAYFCASSPPRGEGSYEQYFGPGTRLTVT.

This clone was seen once. CDR3 residues: CASSETGAGTDTQYF. Here the CDR3 DNA reads TGCGCCAGCAGTGAAACGGGGGCGGGCACAGATACGCAGTATTTT. The J gene is TRBJ2-3, the V gene TRBV10-1; D is tentatively TRBD1 or TRBD2 (6 bases each). The CDR3 extends over 15 amino acids. V was shortened by 3 bases and J by 1 base, with 11 bases between the two germline ends. The germline V gene has CDR1 WNHNN and CDR2 SYGVQD (reference sequence).

The J gene is TRBJ1-1, the V gene TRBV5-4; 8 nucleotides line up with TRBD1. Germline CDR1 is SGHNT and CDR2 is YYREEE (reference sequence). Trimming removed 2 bases from V and 7 bases from J; junction bases left unmatched: 7. The CDR3 contains 14 residues. This CDR3 reads CASSFRDRINEAFF. The CDR3 DNA reads as TGTGCCAGCAGCTTCCGGGACAGGATAAATGAAGCTTTCTTT.

V usage is TRBV11-3 and J usage is TRBJ2-5; possibly TRBD1 or TRBD2 for D (5 bases each). This CDR3 contains 15 residues. Trimming removed 0 bases from V and 1 base from J, with 9 bases in between. The germline CDR1 and CDR2 sequences are SGHNT and YENEEA. The CDR3: CASSLDGTAQETQYF. The CDR3, as DNA: TGTGCCAGCAGCTTAGACGGGACCGCCCAAGAGACCCAGTACTTC.

In this sample, this clone turned up once. The genes are TRBV5-4 and TRBJ1-1, with D uncertain. The germline CDR1 and CDR2 sequences are SGHNT and YYREEE (reference sequence). The CDR3 covers 12 residues. V lost 4 bases to trimming and J lost 1 base, with 5 bases between them. This chain's CDR3 is CASSPGNTEAFF. DNA of the CDR3: TGTGCCAGCAGCCCGGGGAACACTGAAGCTTTCTTT.

The chain links TRBV4-3 to TRBJ2-1; TRBD2 aligns across 10 bases. Germline-derived CDR1 and CDR2 are LGHNA and YSLEER. The CDR3 sequence is 20 residues long. Trimming at V came to 0 bases and at J to 8 bases, leaving 19 bases not matched to a gene. The CDR3 sequence is CASSQEGYLAGATSMDEQFF. In nucleotides, the CDR3 is TGCGCCAGCAGCCAAGAAGGTTACCTAGCGGGGGCCACCTCGATGGATGAGCAGTTCTTC.

The rearrangement links TRBV9 to TRBJ1-1; 9 bases match TRBD1. With V trimmed by 3 bases and J by 4 bases, 13 bases remained unmatched. The CDR3 has 17 amino acids. Germline V gives CDR1 SGDLS, CDR2 YYNGEE. CDR3 amino acids: CASSGEDRGTVTTEAFF. CDR3 DNA: TGTGCCAGCAGCGGGGAGGACAGGGGAACGGTTACCACTGAAGCTTTCTTT.

This sequence joins TRBV2 and TRBJ1-3; D not certain. CDR3 length equals 13 residues. Trimming removed 3 bases at V and 9 bases at J, with 12 bases between. CDR1 SNHLY and CDR2 FYNNEI come from the germline V gene. The CDR3 DNA follows: TGTGCCAGCAGTGACGCCCGCTCAGGCACCATATATTTT. Amino acids: CASSDARSGTIYF.

CDR3 DNA: TGTGCCAGCAGCTTGTTCCTAGCGGGAACAGATACGCAGTATTTT. It translates to CASSLFLAGTDTQYF. V is TRBV5-4 and J is TRBJ2-3; TRBD2 agrees at 9 bases. CDR3 size: 15 residues. The germline V gene encodes CDR1 SGHNT and CDR2 YYREEE (reference sequence). With 1 base clipped from V and 3 bases from J, the junction kept 3 bases outside the gene matches. Supplemented by reference TRBV5-4 and TRBJ2-3, the full variable domain reads ETGVTQSPTHLIKTRGQQVTLRCSSQSGHNTVSWYQQALGQGPQFIFQYYREEENGRGNFPPRFSGLQFPNYSSELNVNALELDDSALYLCASSLFLAGTDTQYFGPGTRLTVL.

A note on this clone: Other DNA sequences in this sample translate to the same CDR3. CDR3: CASSPQGNQPQHF. In nucleotides, the CDR3 is TGTGCCAGCTCACCACAAGGGAATCAGCCCCAGCATTTT. J is TRBJ1-5 and V is TRBV18; D unclear. This CDR3 contains 13 residues. Looked up from germline, CDR1 is KGHSH and CDR2 is LQKENI. Trimming stripped 1 base from V and 4 bases from J, with 5 bases between.

Concerning this clone: Other nucleotide sequences from this sample produce the same CDR3. The chain carries TRBV2 and TRBJ1-2, with unresolved D. CDR1 and CDR2 (germline): SNHLY, FYNNEI. The CDR3 has 13 amino acids. Trimming cost V 6 bases and J 1 base, with 9 bases left between them. CDR3 coding DNA: TGTGCCAGCAGCCCGGACCTTAACTATGGCTACACCTTC. It translates to CASSPDLNYGYTF.

The J gene is TRBJ2-2, the V gene TRBV28; D call uncertain. V lost 3 bases and J lost 1, with 6 bases in between. The CDR3 is 14 amino acids. In germline, CDR1 is MDHEN, CDR2 SYDVKM. CDR3: CASSFMRNTGELFF. CDR3 sequence (DNA): TGTGCCAGCAGTTTCATGAGGAACACCGGGGAGCTGTTTTTT. Using reference TRBV28 and TRBJ2-2 for the parts outside the CDR3, the full variable domain is DVKVTQSSRYLVKRTGEKVFLECVQDMDHENMFWYRQDPGLGLRLIYFSYDVKMKEKGDIPEGYSVSREKKERFSLILESASTNQTSMYLCASSFMRNTGELFFGEGSRLTVL.

Note on this clone: The sample holds other DNA sequences that translate to the same CDR3. The rearrangement links TRBV18 to TRBJ2-7; 11 nucleotides align to TRBD1. CDR1 is KGHSH, CDR2 LQKENI, per germline. After removal of 3 bases from V and 6 bases from J, the junction contained 7 bases not matched to a gene. The CDR3 is 15 residues long. The CDR3 sequence: CASSPSGTGGLEQYF. For the CDR3, the DNA is TGTGCCAGCTCACCCTCCGGGACAGGGGGGCTCGAGCAGTACTTC. The full variable domain, rest sourced from reference TRBV18 and TRBJ2-7, is NAGVMQNPRHLVRRRGQEARLRCSPMKGHSHVYWYRQLPEEGLKFMVYLQKENIIDESGMPKERFSAEFPKEGPSILRIQQVVRGDSAAYFCASSPSGTGGLEQYFGPGTRLTVT.

This clone has a handful of counts. The rearrangement joins TRBV5-1 to TRBJ1-5; D gene uncertain. The CDR3 length is 13 residues. Germline V gene data show CDR1 as SGHRS and CDR2 as YFSETQ. V lost 4 bases to trimming and J lost 6 bases, with 11 bases between them. The CDR3: CASSPEGLQPQHF. For the CDR3, the DNA is TGCGCCAGCAGCCCGGAAGGGCTTCAGCCCCAGCATTTT.

The chain employs TRBV3-1 (or the pseudogene TRBV3-2) and TRBJ2-1; maybe TRBD2 (5 bases). This CDR3 region has 16 residues. V was cut by 4 bases and J by 3 bases, with 16 bases left in between. The germline V gene has CDR1 LGHDT and CDR2 YNNKEL (reference sequence). CDR3 amino acids: CASSLKPGILYNEQFF. For the CDR3, the DNA is TGTGCCAGCAGCCTTAAACCGGGGATTCTCTACAATGAGCAGTTCTTC.

This chain uses TRBV14 with TRBJ1-1; D unclear. This CDR3 spans 17 amino acids. Per germline, CDR1 SGHDN and CDR2 FVKESK. V lost 0 bases and J lost 11, with 25 bases in between. CDR3 sequence (DNA): TGTGCCAGCAGCCAAGATCCCGCCGCACCGGGCCAACTAAGGGCTTTCTTT. Residues: CASSQDPAAPGQLRAFF.

The V gene is TRBV5-1, the J gene TRBJ1-6; tentatively, D is TRBD1 (5 bases). CDR1 and CDR2 (germline): SGHRS, YFSETQ. Trimming removed 7 bases at V and 7 bases at J, with 18 bases between. This CDR3 has 15 residues. The CDR3 sequence: CASFPEEGSNSPLHF. Here the CDR3 DNA reads TGCGCCAGCTTTCCGGAAGAGGGGTCGAATTCACCCCTCCACTTT.

The rearrangement joins TRBV12-3 or TRBV12-4 to TRBJ1-5, with TRBD1 as a possible D gene (5 bases). Trimming cost V 5 bases and J 2 bases, with 7 bases left between them. This CDR3 is built from 13 residues. In DNA, the CDR3 is TGTGCCAGCAGTATGACAGGCAATCAGCCCCAGCATTTT. It yields the protein CASSMTGNQPQHF.

The chain recombines TRBV19 with TRBJ1-5; tentative D call: TRBD1 (5 bases). The V end lost 2 bases, the J end lost 4 bases, and 9 bases lay between the germline ends. The germline V gene has CDR1 LNHDA and CDR2 SQIVND (reference sequence). The CDR3 is 14 amino acids. The CDR3 DNA reads TGTGCCAGTAGTATACCAGGGAAAAATCAGCCCCAGCATTTT. It translates to CASSIPGKNQPQHF.

The V and J genes are TRBV28 and TRBJ1-6; no clear D gene. The CDR3 consists of 16 residues. The germline V gene encodes CDR1 MDHEN and CDR2 SYDVKM. Between the trimmed V and J ends, which lost 3 bases and 3 bases, there was a span of 12 bases. The CDR3 sequence is CASSLTAAFYNSPLHF. DNA for the CDR3: TGTGCCAGCAGTTTGACCGCGGCCTTCTATAATTCACCCCTCCACTTT.

This sequence joins TRBV5-6 and TRBJ1-1; the D gene is possibly TRBD1 (5 bases). Between the trimmed V and J ends, which lost 4 bases and 0 bases, there was a span of 13 bases. Germline CDR1 reads SGHDT; CDR2 reads YYEEEE. This CDR3 is built from 15 residues. The CDR3 DNA follows: TGTGCCAGCAGCCCGGGGCGGCCGATGAACACTGAAGCTTTCTTT. The encoded protein is CASSPGRPMNTEAFF. Full variable domain (remainder filled in from reference TRBV5-6 and TRBJ1-1): DAGVTQSPTHLIKTRGQQVTLRCSPKSGHDTVSWYQQALGQGPQFIFQYYEEEERQRGNFPDRFSGHQFPNYSSELNVNALLLGDSALYLCASSPGRPMNTEAFFGQGTRLTVV.

J is TRBJ1-5 and V is TRBV28; 7 nucleotides match TRBD1. Germline CDR1 and CDR2: MDHEN and SYDVKM. The J segment lost 3 bases and the V segment lost 6 bases, leaving 5 bases of the junction unmatched. This CDR3 has 14 amino acids. In DNA, the CDR3 is TGTGCCAGCAGCCGGGGACAGTTCAATCAGCCCCAGCATTTT. Its translation: CASSRGQFNQPQHF. The variable domain in full, with the rest retrieved from reference TRBV28 and TRBJ1-5, is DVKVTQSSRYLVKRTGEKVFLECVQDMDHENMFWYRQDPGLGLRLIYFSYDVKMKEKGDIPEGYSVSREKKERFSLILESASTNQTSMYLCASSRGQFNQPQHFGDGTRLSIL.

The rearrangement uses TRBV5-6 and TRBJ1-1; no reliable D call. CDR3 size: 13 residues. Trimming removed 2 bases from V and 1 base from J, with 6 bases in between. From germline, CDR1 is SGHDT and CDR2 YYEEEE. The CDR3 region has the DNA TGTGCCAGCAGCTTAGCCTCGAACACTGAAGCTTTCTTT. This sequence encodes CASSLASNTEAFF.

The chain uses TRBV12-2 and TRBJ1-1; TRBD1, as called in the table, went unchecked against the DNA. TRBV12-2 is described as a pseudogene. The CDR3 sequence is 19 residues long. The CDR3 loop reads CASRLALESYGTMNTEAFF. DNA for the CDR3: TGTGCAAGTCGCTTAGCGCTGGAGTCCTACGGGACAATGAACACTGAAGCTTTCTTT.

The rearrangement uses TRBV7-8 and TRBJ2-5, with unresolved D. Trimming shortened V by 4 bases and J by 5 bases, and 14 bases separated the two germline ends. The CDR3 totals 14 residues. CDR1 and CDR2 (germline): SGHVS, FQNEAQ. The CDR3 nucleotides read TGTGCCAGCAGCTCTGACCCCGCCGGCGAGACCCAGTACTTC. This sequence encodes CASSSDPAGETQYF. Full variable domain (remainder filled in from reference TRBV7-8 and TRBJ2-5): GAGVSQSPRYKVAKRGQDVALRCDPISGHVSLFWYQQALGQGPEFLTYFQNEAQLDKSGLPSDRFFAERPEGSVSTLKIQRTQQEDSAVYLCASSSDPAGETQYFGPGTRLLVL.

The chain combines TRBV29-1 with TRBJ1-1; 8 nucleotides match TRBD1. The CDR3 consists of 13 residues. The germline gives CDR1 SQVTM, CDR2 ANQGSEA. V was pared by 7 bases and J by 0 bases, with 4 bases of the junction left unmatched. CDR3 DNA sequence: TGCAGCGACTGGACAGGGTTGAACACTGAAGCTTTCTTT. Its translation: CSDWTGLNTEAFF. Full variable domain (missing parts from reference TRBV29-1 and TRBJ1-1): SAVISQKPSRDICQRGTSLTIQCQVDSQVTMMFWYRQQPGQSLTLIATANQGSEATYESGFVIDKFPISRPNLTFSTLTVSNMSPEDSSIYLCSDWTGLNTEAFFGQGTRLTVV.

The V call is TRBV18, the J call TRBJ2-2; tentatively, D is TRBD1 (5 bases). The V and J ends lost 3 bases and 1 base respectively, with 9 bases between them. Germline assignment: CDR1 KGHSH and CDR2 LQKENI. The CDR3 length is 15 residues. As DNA, the CDR3 is TGTGCCAGCTCACCGGGGCACCTGAACACCGGGGAGCTGTTTTTT. Translating it yields CASSPGHLNTGELFF. Drawing the rest from reference TRBV18 and TRBJ2-2, the complete variable domain is NAGVMQNPRHLVRRRGQEARLRCSPMKGHSHVYWYRQLPEEGLKFMVYLQKENIIDESGMPKERFSAEFPKEGPSILRIQQVVRGDSAAYFCASSPGHLNTGELFFGEGSRLTVL.

This chain joins TRBV10-1 and TRBJ2-1, with 10 positions matching TRBD2. The trim removed 8 bases at V and 7 bases at J, leaving 5 bases unmatched. Germline CDR1 is WNHNN and CDR2 is SYGVQD (reference sequence). The CDR3 has 13 residues. CDR3 in amino acids: CASAAGGNNEQFF. CDR3 nucleotide sequence: TGCGCCAGCGCAGCGGGAGGGAATAATGAGCAGTTCTTC.

This clone was seen once. The rearrangement uses TRBV19 and TRBJ2-5; D unclear. The germline V gene has CDR1 LNHDA and CDR2 SQIVND (reference sequence). The V end lost 3 bases, the J end lost 5 bases, and 4 bases lay between the germline ends. The CDR3 runs to 11 residues. As DNA, the CDR3 is TGTGCCAGTAGTATGTGGGAGACCCAGTACTTC. The encoded protein is CASSMWETQYF. Complete variable domain (other parts from reference TRBV19 and TRBJ2-5): DGGITQSPKYLFRKEGQNVTLSCEQNLNHDAMYWYRQDPGQGLRLIYYSQIVNDFQKGDIAEGYSVSREKKESFPLTVTSAQKNPTAFYLCASSMWETQYFGPGTRLLVL.

This clone was seen only a few times. The J gene is TRBJ2-5, the V gene TRBV28; TRBD2 is a possible D gene (6 bases). The CDR3 sequence is 17 residues long. Germline V lookup: CDR1 MDHEN, CDR2 SYDVKM. The ends were cut back, 5 bases at V and 5 bases at J, with 24 bases in the middle. The CDR3 coding sequence is TGTGCCAGCAGTGCCCCCCTGGGGAGCGGCGGAGGGGAGACCCAGTACTTC. Its translation: CASSAPLGSGGGETQYF.

Notes on this clone: Its ends do not fully match the called genes, so a read error is possible. The V and J genes are TRBV28 and TRBJ2-7, with D perhaps being TRBD1 or TRBD2 (5 bases each). CDR1 MDHEN and CDR2 SYDVKM come from the germline V gene. The CDR3 length is 15 residues. CDR3 loop: CASSSPRGPSYEQHF. CDR3 coding DNA: TGTGCCAGCAGTTCCCCTCGGGGACCCTCCTACGAGCAGCACTTC.

About this clone itself: The sample carries other DNA sequences with the same CDR3. V is TRBV3-1 (or the pseudogene TRBV3-2) and J is TRBJ2-5; weak D call: TRBD1 (5 bases). This CDR3 has 13 residues. Trimming cost V 5 bases and J 1 base, with 8 bases left between them. Germline lookup yields CDR1 LGHDT and CDR2 YNNKEL (reference sequence). CDR3 in DNA: TGTGCCAGCAGCTTAAGGGGCCAAGAGACCCAGTACTTC. Translated, it gives CASSLRGQETQYF.